The 25 T cell receptor beta chains presented below share a single source sample, sequenced in a study of blood T cell repertoires in COVID-19. Data came from immunoSEQ multiplex PCR; TCRdb stores just in-frame clones and leaves some out. The sample includes some 230,000 clones, about 80% of them seen just once. The sequenced material came from PBMCs or T cells enriched from blood (not recorded which). The source is a middle-aged woman with acute COVID-19.

The rearrangement links TRBV15 to TRBJ1-5; D gene ambiguous. This CDR3 has 14 amino acids. Germline CDR1 and CDR2: LNHNV and YYDKDF (reference sequence). V lost 1 base, J lost 3 bases, and 7 bases lay in between. The CDR3 coding sequence is TGTGCCACCAGCAGAGGGGGAGCCAATCAGCCCCAGCATTTT. Its translation is CATSRGGANQPQHF.

This chain links TRBV4-1 with TRBJ2-2, with a possible D match to TRBD1 (6 bases). The germline V and J ends were trimmed by 7 bases and 4 bases, with 16 bases remaining between them. Per germline, CDR1 MGHRA and CDR2 YSYEKL. CDR3 length equals 15 residues. The DNA of the CDR3 is TGCGCCAGCAATCCACAGGGTGCGGGCACCGGGGAGCTGTTTTTT. Residues: CASNPQGAGTGELFF.

This chain uses TRBV25-1 with TRBJ2-7; TRBD1 agrees at 9 bases. The CDR3 is made up of 16 amino acids. Germline lookup yields CDR1 MGHDK and CDR2 SYGVNS. The V segment lost 4 bases and the J segment 3 bases; nucleotides outside the gene matches: 10. The chain's CDR3 is CASSARRDRAIYEQYF. Here the CDR3 DNA reads TGTGCCAGCAGTGCCCGGAGGGACAGGGCAATCTACGAGCAGTACTTC.

V is TRBV11-1 and J is TRBJ2-5; 7 bases fit TRBD1. V lost 1 base and J lost 4; bases outside the gene matches: 9. The CDR3 is made up of 16 amino acids. Germline CDR1 SGHAT, CDR2 FQDESV (reference sequence). In DNA, the CDR3 is TGTGCCAGCAGCTTAGGGGACAGCCCTGAGGTAGAGACCCAGTACTTC. The encoded protein is CASSLGDSPEVETQYF.

This sequence joins TRBV2 and TRBJ2-6; D might be TRBD2 (5 bases). CDR1 is SNHLY, CDR2 FYNNEI, per germline. The CDR3 length is 15 residues. Trimming took off 6 bases at V and 0 bases at J, with 9 bases between the two ends. The CDR3: CASRAGSSGANVLTF. CDR3 bases: TGTGCCAGCAGGGCTGGGAGCTCTGGGGCCAACGTCCTGACTTTC.

This chain links TRBV11-2 with TRBJ2-1; TRBD2 matches 12 bases. The CDR3 covers 15 residues. Germline V gene data show CDR1 as SGHAT and CDR2 as FQNNGV. Trimming cost V 5 bases and J 4 bases; bases outside gene matches: 3. The CDR3 DNA is TGTGCCAGCAGCAGACTAGCGGGGGAGTACAATGAGCAGTTCTTC. Protein sequence: CASSRLAGEYNEQFF.

J is TRBJ2-2 and V is TRBV7-3; D unresolved. Between the trimmed V and J ends, which lost 0 bases and 0 bases, there was a span of 8 bases. The germline CDR1 and CDR2 sequences are SGHTA and FQGTGA. The CDR3 is 16 residues long. CDR3 sequence: CASSLTAVTNTGELFF. CDR3 nucleotide sequence: TGTGCCAGCAGCTTAACGGCGGTGACGAACACCGGGGAGCTGTTTTTT.

The V call is TRBV6-5, the J call TRBJ1-6; no definite D call. This CDR3 comprises 16 residues. Trimming stripped 3 bases from V and 0 bases from J, with 9 bases between. CDR1 is MNHEY and CDR2 is SVGAGI in the germline V gene. Here the CDR3 DNA reads TGTGCCAGCAGTTATGTGGGGAGCTCCTATAATTCACCCCTCCACTTT. Its translation: CASSYVGSSYNSPLHF.

The gene calls are TRBV4-3 and TRBJ2-7; TRBD2 aligns across 8 bases. Germline loops: CDR1 LGHNA, CDR2 YSLEER. V lost 0 bases to trimming and J lost 3 bases; unmatched junction nucleotides: 10. This CDR3 is built from 17 residues. As DNA, the CDR3 is TGCGCCAGCAGCCAAGACGCCGGTAGCGGGGAACTCTACGAGCAGTACTTC. This codes for CASSQDAGSGELYEQYF.

The rearrangement links TRBV24-1 to TRBJ1-4; D perhaps matches TRBD1 (5 bases). The CDR3 covers 15 residues. CDR1 KGHDR and CDR2 SFDVKD come from the germline V gene. Between the trimmed V and J ends, which lost 4 bases and 7 bases, there was a span of 15 bases. The DNA of the CDR3 is TGTGCCACCAGTGAGTCGACAGTGGGTGGTGAAAAACTGTTTTTT. Its protein product is CATSESTVGGEKLFF.

The genes are TRBV11-2 and TRBJ1-5; a weak D match, TRBD1 (5 bases). This CDR3 region has 16 residues. V was trimmed by 5 bases and J by 4 bases, leaving 18 bases between them. Germline CDR1 reads SGHAT; CDR2 reads FQNNGV. The CDR3 bases are TGTGCCAGCAGCCCCGACCGAAGGCAGGGTAATCAGCCCCAGCATTTT. Its translation is CASSPDRRQGNQPQHF.

This clone was counted a few times. Within the sample, other DNA sequences also encode this same CDR3. The gene calls are TRBV4-2 and TRBJ2-3; 11 bases line up with TRBD2. The CDR3 has 16 amino acids. Trimming cost V 1 base and J 3 bases; bases outside gene matches: 3. Germline loops: CDR1 LGHNA, CDR2 YNFKEQ. The CDR3 region is CASSQGASGGTDTQYF. The CDR3 region has the DNA TGTGCCAGCAGCCAAGGGGCTAGCGGGGGGACAGATACGCAGTATTTT.

This clone was picked up one time. The J gene is TRBJ2-7, the V gene TRBV10-2, with D perhaps matching TRBD1 (6 bases). V lost 4 bases and J lost 4, with 8 bases in between. Germline V gives CDR1 WSHSY, CDR2 SAAADI. The CDR3 covers 12 residues. In DNA, the CDR3 is TGCGCCAGCAGTGCAGGGGCGTACGAGCAGTACTTC. Its protein product is CASSAGAYEQYF.

V is TRBV9 and J is TRBJ1-1; D unresolved. Trimming took off 4 bases at V and 1 base at J, with 14 bases between the two ends. CDR3 length equals 15 residues. Germline assignment: CDR1 SGDLS and CDR2 YYNGEE. CDR3 nucleotide sequence: TGTGCCAGCAGCACTCAACCCGACAAGAACACTGAAGCTTTCTTT. Protein product: CASSTQPDKNTEAFF.

This clone was recorded a few times. The rearrangement links TRBV5-6 to TRBJ1-1, with 8 bases aligning to TRBD1. The CDR3 runs 16 residues. V shed 1 base and J 0 bases; nucleotides not matched to a gene: 5. Germline V gives CDR1 SGHDT, CDR2 YYEEEE. The CDR3 sequence is CASSLLTGVMNTEAFF. The CDR3 nucleotides are TGTGCCAGCAGCTTGCTGACAGGGGTTATGAACACTGAAGCTTTCTTT.

The chain links TRBV9 to TRBJ1-2, with D perhaps TRBD1 (6 bases). Trimming pared 3 bases from V and 4 bases from J, leaving 13 bases between. The CDR3 spans 14 residues. Germline V gene lookup returns CDR1 SGDLS and CDR2 YYNGEE. CDR3 residues: CASSDRPTGYGYTF. The CDR3 DNA reads TGTGCCAGCAGCGACAGACCGACAGGCTATGGCTACACCTTC.

The genes are TRBV27 and TRBJ1-1; D gene unclear. Germline V gene data show CDR1 as MNHEY and CDR2 as SMNVEV (reference sequence). V lost 1 base to trimming and J lost 0 bases, with 12 bases between them. The CDR3 covers 16 residues. CDR3: CASSLWGGPMNTEAFF. Written as DNA, the CDR3 is TGTGCCAGCAGTTTATGGGGAGGGCCTATGAACACTGAAGCTTTCTTT.

The rearrangement joins TRBV15 to TRBJ1-2; 7 nucleotides align to TRBD1. The germline CDR1 and CDR2 sequences are LNHNV and YYDKDF (reference sequence). This CDR3 is built from 17 residues. Trimming took 2 bases from V and 0 from J; bases not matched to a gene: 9. For the CDR3, the DNA is TGTGCCACCAGCAGACTAAATCGACAGGGAACTAACTATGGCTACACCTTC. It is translated as CATSRLNRQGTNYGYTF.

The V gene is TRBV29-1, the J gene TRBJ1-2; 10 bases match TRBD1. The CDR3 runs to 13 residues. With V trimmed by 7 bases and J by 3 bases, 5 bases remained unmatched. Germline V gives CDR1 SQVTM, CDR2 ANQGSEA. CDR3 nucleotides: TGCAGCGCCGGCGGACAGGGGGACTATGGCTACACCTTC. Encoded protein: CSAGGQGDYGYTF.

The V call is TRBV24-1, the J call TRBJ2-3; D not certain. The CDR3 runs 14 residues. V was clipped by 0 bases and J by 6 bases, with 9 bases between them. Germline V lookup: CDR1 KGHDR, CDR2 SFDVKD. The CDR3 protein is CATSDLSRRDTQYF. CDR3 in DNA: TGTGCCACCAGTGATTTGAGCCGGCGGGATACGCAGTATTTT.

The chain carries TRBV15 and TRBJ2-2; D ambiguous. Germline CDR1 reads LNHNV; CDR2 reads YYDKDF (reference sequence). CDR3 length equals 15 residues. Trimming left V 1 base short and J 2 bases short, with 8 bases between. The CDR3 spells CATSRVKTNTGELFF. DNA for the CDR3: TGTGCCACCAGCAGAGTAAAAACAAACACCGGGGAGCTGTTTTTT.

With regard to this clone: Within the sample, other DNA sequences also encode this same CDR3. The rearrangement links TRBV28 to TRBJ2-5; 7 bases are a match to TRBD1. The CDR3 is made up of 14 amino acids. V gave up 6 bases and J gave up 3 bases; unmatched junction bases: 7. Germline loops: CDR1 MDHEN, CDR2 SYDVKM. Here the CDR3 DNA reads TGTGCCAGCAGCCCAGGGGGAAGGGAAGAGACCCAGTACTTC. Translating it yields CASSPGGREETQYF.

This chain connects TRBV19 to TRBJ1-1; maybe TRBD1 (5 bases). This CDR3 contains 13 residues. Germline V gene sequence: CDR1 LNHDA, CDR2 SQIVND (reference sequence). V was pared by 9 bases and J by 0 bases, with 11 bases between. The CDR3 reads CASRKGLNTEAFF. CDR3 bases: TGTGCCAGCCGGAAGGGGCTGAACACTGAAGCTTTCTTT.

The V gene is TRBV7-7, the J gene TRBJ2-2; D perhaps matches TRBD1 (5 bases). CDR3 length equals 15 residues. Germline lookup yields CDR1 SSHAT and CDR2 FNYEAQ (reference sequence). V was pared by 4 bases and J by 2 bases, with 11 bases between. CDR3 region: CASSSGIANTGELFF. DNA of the CDR3: TGTGCCAGCAGCTCAGGGATAGCTAACACCGGGGAGCTGTTTTTT.

The chain carries TRBV28 and TRBJ1-5; 10 nucleotides align to TRBD1. This CDR3 contains 15 residues. Germline trimming cut 1 base from V and 4 bases from J; bases unmatched to any gene: 1. Germline CDR1 reads MDHEN; CDR2 reads SYDVKM. CDR3 DNA: TGTGCCAGCAGTTTATCGGACAGGGGGAATCAGCCCCAGCATTTT. Translation gives CASSLSDRGNQPQHF.